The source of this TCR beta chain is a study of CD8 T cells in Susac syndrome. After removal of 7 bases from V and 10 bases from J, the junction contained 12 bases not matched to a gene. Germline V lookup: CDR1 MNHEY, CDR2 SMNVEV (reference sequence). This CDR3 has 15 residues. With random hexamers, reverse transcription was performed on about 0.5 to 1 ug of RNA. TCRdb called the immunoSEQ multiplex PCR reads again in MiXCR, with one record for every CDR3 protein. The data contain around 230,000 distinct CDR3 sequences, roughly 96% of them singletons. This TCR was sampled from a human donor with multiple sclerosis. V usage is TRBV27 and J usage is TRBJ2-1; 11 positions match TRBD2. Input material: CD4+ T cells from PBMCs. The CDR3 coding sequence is TGTGCCAGCACCCCCTTAGCGGGAGGGTTTGGCGAGCAGTTCTTC. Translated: CASTPLAGGFGEQFF.